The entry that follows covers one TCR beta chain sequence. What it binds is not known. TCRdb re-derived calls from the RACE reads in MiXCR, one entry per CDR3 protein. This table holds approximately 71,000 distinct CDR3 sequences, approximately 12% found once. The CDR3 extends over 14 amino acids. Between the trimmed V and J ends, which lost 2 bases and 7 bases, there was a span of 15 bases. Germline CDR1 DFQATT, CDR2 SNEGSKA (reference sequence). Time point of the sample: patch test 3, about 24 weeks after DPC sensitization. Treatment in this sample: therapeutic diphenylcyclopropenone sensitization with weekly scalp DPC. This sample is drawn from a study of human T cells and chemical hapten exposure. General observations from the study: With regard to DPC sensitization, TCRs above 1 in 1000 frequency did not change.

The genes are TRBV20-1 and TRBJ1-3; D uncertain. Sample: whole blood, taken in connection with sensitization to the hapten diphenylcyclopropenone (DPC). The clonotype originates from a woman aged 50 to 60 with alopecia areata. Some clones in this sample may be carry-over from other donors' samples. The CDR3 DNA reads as TGCAGTGCTAGATCTCAGCTCGGATCCAACACCATATATTTT. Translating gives CSARSQLGSNTIYF.